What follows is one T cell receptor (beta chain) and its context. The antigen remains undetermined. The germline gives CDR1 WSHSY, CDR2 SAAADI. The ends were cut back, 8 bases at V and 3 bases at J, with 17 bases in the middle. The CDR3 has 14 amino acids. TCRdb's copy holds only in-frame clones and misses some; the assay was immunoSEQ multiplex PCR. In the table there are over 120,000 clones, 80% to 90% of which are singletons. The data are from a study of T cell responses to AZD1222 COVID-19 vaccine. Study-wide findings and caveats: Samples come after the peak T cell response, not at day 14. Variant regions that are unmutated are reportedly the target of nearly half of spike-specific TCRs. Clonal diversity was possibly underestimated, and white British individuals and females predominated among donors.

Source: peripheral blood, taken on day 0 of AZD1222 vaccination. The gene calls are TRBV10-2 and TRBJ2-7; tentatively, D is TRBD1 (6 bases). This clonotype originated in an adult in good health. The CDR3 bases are TGCGCCAGCCAATTTGGCAGGGGAGACTACGAGCAGTACTTC. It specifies CASQFGRGDYEQYF.